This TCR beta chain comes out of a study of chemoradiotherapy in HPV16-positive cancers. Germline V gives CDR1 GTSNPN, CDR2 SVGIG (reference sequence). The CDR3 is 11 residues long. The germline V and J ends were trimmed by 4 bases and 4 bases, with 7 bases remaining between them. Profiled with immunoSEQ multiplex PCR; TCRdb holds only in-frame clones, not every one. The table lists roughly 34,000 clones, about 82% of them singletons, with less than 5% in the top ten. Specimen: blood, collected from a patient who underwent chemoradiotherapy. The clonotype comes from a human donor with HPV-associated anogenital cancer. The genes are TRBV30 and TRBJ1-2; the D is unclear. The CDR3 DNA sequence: TGTGCCTGGATGGAAGTCTATGGCTACACCTTC. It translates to CAWMEVYGYTF.